What follows are 5 T cell receptor beta chains derived from one specimen sequenced in a study of identifying expanded T cells in peripheral blood. Repertoires were generated with immunoSEQ multiplex PCR, while TCRdb's copy carries only in-frame clones and drops some. The data show some 90,000 clones, with roughly 91% seen just once and around 20% held by the top ten. The source material was blood. The source is a person aged 18 to 70 in good health.

This rearrangement joins TRBV5-4 to TRBJ2-3; 8 bases agree with TRBD2. In germline, CDR1 is SGHNT, CDR2 YYREEE (reference sequence). The CDR3 runs 14 residues. V was clipped by 4 bases and J by 6 bases; unmatched bases: 7. This CDR3 is CASSLVGGVDTQYF. Written as DNA, the CDR3 is TGTGCCAGCAGCCTGGTCGGGGGGGTGGATACGCAGTATTTT.

V and J are TRBV10-3 and TRBJ1-6; D is possibly TRBD1 (6 bases). Germline values: CDR1 ENHRY, CDR2 SYGVKD. The length of the CDR3 is 13 residues. Trimming cost V 11 bases and J 14 bases, with 22 bases left between them. The CDR3 loop reads CASNSVGATALHF. CDR3 nucleotides: TGTGCCTCCAACTCCGTGGGGGCCACGGCCCTCCACTTT.

The rearrangement links TRBV2 to TRBJ2-1; D uncertain. The germline V and J ends were trimmed by 7 bases and 4 bases, with 11 bases remaining between them. The germline CDR1 and CDR2 sequences are SNHLY and FYNNEI. This CDR3 contains 13 residues. The CDR3 DNA is TGTGCCAGCAAGCAGAAAGTATACAATGAGCAGTTCTTC. It encodes CASKQKVYNEQFF.

The chain carries TRBV6-5 and TRBJ1-1; D gene uncertain. V was cut by 2 bases and J by 5 bases, with 9 bases left in between. CDR1 is MNHEY, CDR2 SVGAGI, per germline. The length of the CDR3 is 13 residues. The DNA for the CDR3 is TGTGCCAGCAGTTACAGGGTCGGGACTGAAGCTTTCTTT. It yields the protein CASSYRVGTEAFF.

The chain carries TRBV7-8 and TRBJ2-3, with D possibly being TRBD1 or TRBD2 (5 bases each). V lost 7 bases and J lost 1, with 18 bases in between. The CDR3 spans 16 residues. Germline lookup yields CDR1 SGHVS and CDR2 FQNEAQ. CDR3 residues: CASTNGGGEGTDTQYF. In nucleotides, the CDR3 is TGTGCCAGCACAAACGGTGGGGGAGAGGGCACAGATACGCAGTATTTT.